These T cell receptor beta chains were read from a single sample in a study of radiation and T cells in renal cell carcinoma. Here immunoSEQ multiplex PCR was the method, and the copy in TCRdb shows in-frame clones only, minus some. The table includes around 140,000 clones, about 88% detected once. The sequenced sample was blood, obtained from a patient whose treatment included radiotherapy and nephrectomy. The receptor set was obtained from a woman aged 65 to 85 with renal cell carcinoma. Each CDR3 is given with its conserved first and last residue. Fields, in order: V gene, clone size, J gene, D gene, CDR3 DNA, CDR3 protein. A D gene is named only where the DNA matches it firmly. Expanded clones get a size class; other rows say once, few or many, or leave the size out.

TRBV6-1,NA,TRBJ2-3,NA,TGTGCCAGCAGTGTTCGGGGGGCTGGCGATACGCAGTATTTT,CASSVRGAGDTQYF
TRBV5-1,NA,TRBJ1-2,NA,TGCGCCAGCAGCTTGGGCGAGGGAAGAAGCGGCTACACCTTC,CASSLGEGRSGYTF
TRBV6-6,NA,TRBJ2-2,NA,TGTGCCAGCACAGGGGTGAGCACCGGGGAGCTGTTTTTT,CASTGVSTGELFF
TRBV30,NA,TRBJ2-1,NA,TGTGCCTGGAGGCCCTTGGGGGCAGCTTCTAATGAGCAGTTCTTC,CAWRPLGAASNEQFF
TRBV6-6,NA,TRBJ1-1,NA,TGTGCCAGCAGTGTGAAGGGGAACACTGAAGCTTTCTTT,CASSVKGNTEAFF
TRBV4-2,NA,TRBJ1-5,NA,TGTGCCAGCAGTTCACAGGGAGATAGCAATCAGCCCCAGCATTTT,CASSSQGDSNQPQHF
TRBV5-4,once,TRBJ1-1,NA,TGTGCCAGCAGCTTGGGGTTGGATATGAACACTGAAGCTTTCTTT,CASSLGLDMNTEAFF
TRBV6-1,NA,TRBJ1-1,NA,TGTGCCAGCAGTGGAAACCTTAACAGGGTGGGGAGGAACACTGAAGCTTTCTTT,CASSGNLNRVGRNTEAFF
TRBV10-2,NA,TRBJ2-6,NA,TGCGCCGCCGGACTACCGACGGCCCCTGGGGCCAACGTCCTGACTTTC,CAAGLPTAPGANVLTF
TRBV5-1,NA,TRBJ2-3,TRBD2,TGCGCCAGCAAGGGAGCGGGGGCTGCCACAGATACGCAGTATTTT,CASKGAGAATDTQYF
TRBV27,once,TRBJ2-4,NA,TGTGCCAGCAGTTCCTACAGGGAGGGCTTGGACATTCAGTACTTC,CASSSYREGLDIQYF
TRBV5-1,NA,TRBJ2-1,TRBD1,TGCGCCAGCAGCGCGACCTCCGGGACAGGGGGCAATGAGCAGTTCTTC,CASSATSGTGGNEQFF
TRBV19,NA,TRBJ2-1,TRBD2,TGTGCCAGTAGTACGAAGCGGGGTAGGTACAATGAGCAGTTCTTC,CASSTKRGRYNEQFF
TRBV29-1,NA,TRBJ2-7,NA,TGCAGCGTTGAACAGGGTTCCTCCTACGAGCAGTACTTC,CSVEQGSSYEQYF
TRBV30,once,TRBJ1-2,NA,TGTGCCTGGAGTGTAGGGGGAGTGGGCAGGGTCTATGGCTACACCTTC,CAWSVGGVGRVYGYTF
TRBV7-2,once,TRBJ2-7,NA,TGTGCCAGCAGCTCTGCCTACGAGCAGTACTTC,CASSSAYEQYF
TRBV4-2,NA,TRBJ1-2,NA,TGTGCCAGCAGCCAAGATTGGGGGGGCGCGAACTATGGCTACACCTTC,CASSQDWGGANYGYTF
TRBV7-2,NA,TRBJ1-1,NA,TGTGCCAGCAGCAGCACTTGGGCCAAGAACACTGAAGCTTTCTTT,CASSSTWAKNTEAFF
TRBV28,NA,TRBJ1-4,NA,TGTGCCAGCAGGCCTTTGACAGATCTCCTCGGAAAACTGTTTTTT,CASRPLTDLLGKLFF
TRBV4-1,NA,TRBJ2-1,NA,TGCGCCAGCAGCCAAGATGGGACCTACAATGAGCAGTTCTTC,CASSQDGTYNEQFF
TRBV7-2,NA,TRBJ1-2,NA,TGTGCCAGCAGCTCGGGCCGGGTACACTATGGCTACACCTTC,CASSSGRVHYGYTF
TRBV18,NA,TRBJ1-1,NA,TGTGCCAGCTCCCCAATCTTTTCCGCGCGGCTGAACACTGAAGCTTTCTTT,CASSPIFSARLNTEAFF
TRBV2,NA,TRBJ2-1,NA,TGTGCCAGCAGTAGTGGACAGTACAATGAGCAGTTCTTC,CASSSGQYNEQFF
TRBV7-2,NA,TRBJ1-2,NA,TGTGCCAGCAGCTTAGTTGCAGGGGAGTTGGGAGGCTACACCTTC,CASSLVAGELGGYTF
TRBV7-2,NA,TRBJ2-3,NA,TGTGCCAGCAGCTCTTCCAGTACCCCTTTCTACACAGATACGCAGTATTTT,CASSSSSTPFYTDTQYF
TRBV28,NA,TRBJ2-7,NA,TGTGCCAGCAGTTTGAAGGGGATCGAGCAGTACTTC,CASSLKGIEQYF
TRBV9,NA,TRBJ2-2,TRBD1,TGTGCCAGCAGCCCTCGACAGGGGAACACCGGGGAGCTGTTTTTT,CASSPRQGNTGELFF
TRBV14,NA,TRBJ2-3,NA,TGTGCCAGCAGCCAAGGCTACAGACGTGCTAGCACAGATACGCAGTATTTT,CASSQGYRRASTDTQYF
TRBV7-2,NA,TRBJ1-2,NA,TGTGCCAGCAGCTTGAGTAAGGGAATCTATGGCTACACCTTC,CASSLSKGIYGYTF
TRBV7-9,NA,TRBJ1-5,NA,TGTGCCAGCAGCAAAGAGGGGGGCGGGCAGCCCCAGCATTTT,CASSKEGGGQPQHF
TRBV6-5,NA,TRBJ1-2,NA,TGTGCCAGCAGTCAGTCGGGGAGCTACACCTTC,CASSQSGSYTF
TRBV30,NA,TRBJ1-3,NA,TGTGCCTGGAGTGCTGTCTCTGGAAACACCATATATTTT,CAWSAVSGNTIYF
TRBV2,NA,TRBJ1-2,TRBD1,TGTGCCAGCAACACCCGGGACAGGCTACGAAATAACTATGGCTACACCTTC,CASNTRDRLRNNYGYTF
TRBV28,NA,TRBJ1-5,NA,TGTGCCAGCAATTCCTTCGGGGGCCTTAGGCAGCCCCAGCATTTT,CASNSFGGLRQPQHF
TRBV15,NA,TRBJ2-5,NA,TGTGCCACCAGCAGGGAGACGATTGGGGTTGGAGAGACCCAGTACTTC,CATSRETIGVGETQYF
TRBV6-4,NA,TRBJ1-1,NA,TGTGCCAGCAGTGGAAAACAGGGCACTGAAGCTTTCTTT,CASSGKQGTEAFF
TRBV28,NA,TRBJ2-1,TRBD2,TGTGCCAGCGTCTTTAGCGGGGGGGCCAATGAGCAGTTCTTC,CASVFSGGANEQFF
TRBV5-1,NA,TRBJ2-2,NA,TGCGCCAGCAGCTTGGCAGGGGACACCGGGGAGCTGTTTTTT,CASSLAGDTGELFF
TRBV6-6,NA,TRBJ2-7,NA,TGTGCCAGCAGTTACTCCGCTAGAGAGGGGACCTACGAGCAGTACTTC,CASSYSAREGTYEQYF
TRBV19,NA,TRBJ2-7,NA,TGTGCCAGTAGTGGACGGACAGCGACTCGCTCTGAGCAGTACTTC,CASSGRTATRSEQYF
TRBV6-6,NA,TRBJ1-2,NA,TGTGCCAGCAGTTCACAGGGAGCCTATGGCTACACCTTC,CASSSQGAYGYTF
TRBV5-4,NA,TRBJ2-1,TRBD2,TGTGCCAGCAGCATTCGGACTAGCGGGGGGGCCGGTGAGCAGTTCTTC,CASSIRTSGGAGEQFF
TRBV10-1,NA,TRBJ1-1,NA,TGCGCCAGCAACGGACGGCGGAACACTGAAGCTTTCTTT,CASNGRRNTEAFF
TRBV7-9,NA,TRBJ2-7,NA,TGTGCCAGCAGCTTAGTCGACGGCACCTACGAGCAGTACTTC,CASSLVDGTYEQYF
TRBV5-4,NA,TRBJ1-1,NA,TGTGCCAGCAGCTCCCTAAGAACTGAAGCTTTCTTT,CASSSLRTEAFF
TRBV7-2,NA,TRBJ1-1,NA,TGTGCCAGCAGCCCCGGACGTCCGAACACTGAAGCTTTCTTT,CASSPGRPNTEAFF
TRBV27,NA,TRBJ1-6,TRBD1,TGTGCCAGCAGTCCCGGACAGGGGGCTAGGACACCCCTCCACTTT,CASSPGQGARTPLHF
TRBV5-1,NA,TRBJ2-2,TRBD2,TGCGCCAGCAGCGCCCGTAGCGGGGGGTCCGGGGAGCTGTTTTTT,CASSARSGGSGELFF
TRBV5-1,NA,TRBJ2-1,TRBD2,TGCGCCAGCAGCTTGATAGTAGCGGGGGCCGTCAATGAGCAGTTCTTC,CASSLIVAGAVNEQFF
TRBV18,few,TRBJ1-1,NA,TGTGCCAGCTCACCAACCGGGGGCACTGAAGCTTTCTTT,CASSPTGGTEAFF
TRBV18,NA,TRBJ2-1,TRBD2,TGTGCCAGCTCACCTCGGACTAGCGGGGAGTACAATGAGCAGTTCTTC,CASSPRTSGEYNEQFF
TRBV30,NA,TRBJ1-5,NA,TGTGCCTGGAGTGTACACGGTCAGCCCCAGCATTTT,CAWSVHGQPQHF
TRBV5-4,NA,TRBJ2-5,TRBD1,TGTGCCAGCAGCTTTTGGACAGGGACAGGCCAAGAGACCCAGTACTTC,CASSFWTGTGQETQYF
TRBV11-3,once,TRBJ1-2,NA,TGTGCCAGCAGCTTAGCATCTATGGGCGGCGGCTACACCTTC,CASSLASMGGGYTF
TRBV30,NA,TRBJ2-2,NA,TGTGCCTGGAGTGTTTCAGGGTTCGGCGGGGAGCTGTTTTTT,CAWSVSGFGGELFF